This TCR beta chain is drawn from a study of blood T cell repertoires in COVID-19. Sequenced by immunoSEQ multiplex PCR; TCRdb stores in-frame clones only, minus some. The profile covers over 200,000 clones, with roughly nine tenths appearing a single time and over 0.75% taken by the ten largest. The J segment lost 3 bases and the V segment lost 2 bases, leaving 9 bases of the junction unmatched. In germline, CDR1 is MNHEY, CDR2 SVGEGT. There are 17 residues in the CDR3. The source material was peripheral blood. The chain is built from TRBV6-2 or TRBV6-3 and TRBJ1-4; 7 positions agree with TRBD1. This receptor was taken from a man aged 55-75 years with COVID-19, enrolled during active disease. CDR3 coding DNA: TGTGCCAGCAGTTACCCAACCGGGACAGTGGCTAATGAAAAACTGTTTTTT. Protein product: CASSYPTGTVANEKLFF.